The 12 T cell receptor beta chains presented below share a single source sample, sequenced in a study of T cells after yellow fever vaccination. Each CDR3 protein gets one entry after TCRdb re-called the 5' RACE reads with MiXCR. In the table there are approximately 510,000 distinct CDR3 sequences, 20% to 25% of which are singletons. Sequencing was performed on PBMCs, taken 21 days after the first yellow fever vaccination. These receptors were collected from a young man who received the YFV17D yellow fever vaccine.

This clonotype was observed a handful of times. The chain employs TRBV5-8 and TRBJ2-2, with 7 bases fitting TRBD1. Germline CDR1 and CDR2: SGHTS and YDEGEE. The CDR3 is 14 residues long. V shed 2 bases and J 10 bases; nucleotides not matched to a gene: 8. DNA of the CDR3: TGTGCCAGCAGCTTTCAAGGGGGCGAGGAGGAGCTGTTTTTT. Its protein product is CASSFQGGEEELFF.

This clonotype turned up a few times. The genes are TRBV5-6 and TRBJ1-2; 7 nucleotides line up with TRBD1. V lost 1 base and J lost 2; bases outside the gene matches: 2. This CDR3 contains 14 residues. Germline CDR1 reads SGHDT; CDR2 reads YYEEEE. Here the CDR3 reads CASSLNRGNYGYTF. As DNA, the CDR3 is TGTGCCAGCAGCTTGAACAGGGGAAACTATGGCTACACCTTC.

The chain combines TRBV24-1 with TRBJ2-3; 9 nucleotides align to TRBD1. Germline trimming cut 6 bases from V and 6 bases from J; bases unmatched to any gene: 27. Germline V gives CDR1 KGHDR, CDR2 SFDVKD. There are 21 residues in the CDR3. The CDR3 DNA is TGTGCCACCAGTAATCTTCTTTTTCGATTGCCTAACAGGGGGCTGATCGATACGCAGTATTTT. This gives the protein CATSNLLFRLPNRGLIDTQYF.

This clonotype appeared many times. The genes are TRBV5-1 and TRBJ2-3; 10 positions match TRBD1. The V and J ends lost 3 bases and 6 bases, in that order; junction bases with no gene match: 4. The CDR3 runs 14 residues. CDR1 and CDR2 from the germline V gene are SGHRS and YFSETQ. CDR3 loop: CASSSGTGADTQYF. Written as DNA, the CDR3 is TGCGCCAGCAGCTCTGGGACAGGGGCGGATACGCAGTATTTT.

Only a few counts were recorded for this clonotype. V usage is TRBV7-9 and J usage is TRBJ2-2; 12 positions match TRBD1. Germline V gene lookup returns CDR1 SEHNR and CDR2 FQNEAQ (reference sequence). Losses at the gene ends were 5 bases for V and 6 bases for J; bases not matched to a gene: 7. The CDR3 length is 16 residues. CDR3 protein: CASSLRDRGLAGELFF. CDR3 in DNA: TGTGCCAGCAGCCTCCGGGACAGGGGGCTGGCCGGGGAGCTGTTTTTT.

This rearrangement joins TRBV6-1 to TRBJ1-5, with D maybe TRBD1 (6 bases). CDR1 and CDR2 (germline): MNHNS, SASEGT. Between the trimmed V and J ends, which lost 6 bases and 5 bases, there was a span of 20 bases. CDR3 size: 16 residues. CDR3 DNA sequence: TGTGCCAGCAGGAAGCACAGGGAAAGGATTGATCAGCCCCAGCATTTT. Encoded protein: CASRKHRERIDQPQHF.

This clonotype was counted only a few times. The rearrangement links TRBV24-1 to TRBJ2-2; D unclear. The length of the CDR3 is 14 residues. Germline V gene lookup returns CDR1 KGHDR and CDR2 SFDVKD. V lost 4 bases, J lost 8 bases, and 13 bases lay in between. The CDR3 region is CATSDSVNPGELFF. CDR3 coding DNA: TGTGCCACCAGTGACTCAGTCAACCCTGGGGAGCTGTTTTTT.

This sequence joins TRBV12-3 or TRBV12-4 and TRBJ2-5; D is unresolved. The CDR3 sequence is 12 residues long. Trimming took 3 bases from V and 4 from J, leaving 6 bases between them. This CDR3 reads CASSFVVETQYF. CDR3 coding DNA: TGTGCCAGCAGTTTTGTAGTAGAGACCCAGTACTTC.

This clonotype appeared many times. J is TRBJ2-1 and V is TRBV7-3; D is ambiguous. Germline V CDR1 and CDR2: SGHTA, FQGTGA. The CDR3 length is 13 residues. Trimming cost V 4 bases and J 5 bases, with 9 bases left between them. CDR3 region: CASSSGPNNEQFF. In nucleotides, the CDR3 is TGTGCCAGCAGCTCCGGACCCAACAATGAGCAGTTCTTC. Supplemented by reference TRBV7-3 and TRBJ2-1, the full variable domain reads GAGVSQTPSNKVTEKGKYVELRCDPISGHTALYWYRQSLGQGPEFLIYFQGTGAADDSGLPNDRFFAVRPEGSVSTLKIQRTERGDSAVYLCASSSGPNNEQFFGPGTRLTVL.

V usage is TRBV7-2 and J usage is TRBJ2-3; D is perhaps TRBD2 (6 bases). The CDR3 length is 15 residues. Germline V gives CDR1 SGHTA, CDR2 FQGNSA. V lost 1 base to trimming and J lost 3 bases, with 11 bases between them. The CDR3 is CASSLGTGVTDTQYF. CDR3 in DNA: TGTGCCAGCAGCTTAGGGACGGGGGTGACAGATACGCAGTATTTT.

This chain links TRBV29-1 with TRBJ1-1; no clear D gene. The germline V and J ends were trimmed by 7 bases and 9 bases, with 12 bases remaining between them. This CDR3 contains 10 residues. In germline, CDR1 is SQVTM, CDR2 ANQGSEA. The DNA for the CDR3 is TGCAGCGCCGTCGAGCGGCAAGCTTTCTTT. Its translation: CSAVERQAFF.

The chain is built from TRBV7-6 and TRBJ1-4; a possible D gene is TRBD1 (6 bases). V lost 5 bases and J lost 11, with 12 bases in between. There are 12 residues in the CDR3. From germline, CDR1 is SGHVS and CDR2 FNYEAQ. The DNA of the CDR3 is TGTGCCAGCAGCAACAGGGCAGGCAAACTGTTTTTT. Translating it yields CASSNRAGKLFF.